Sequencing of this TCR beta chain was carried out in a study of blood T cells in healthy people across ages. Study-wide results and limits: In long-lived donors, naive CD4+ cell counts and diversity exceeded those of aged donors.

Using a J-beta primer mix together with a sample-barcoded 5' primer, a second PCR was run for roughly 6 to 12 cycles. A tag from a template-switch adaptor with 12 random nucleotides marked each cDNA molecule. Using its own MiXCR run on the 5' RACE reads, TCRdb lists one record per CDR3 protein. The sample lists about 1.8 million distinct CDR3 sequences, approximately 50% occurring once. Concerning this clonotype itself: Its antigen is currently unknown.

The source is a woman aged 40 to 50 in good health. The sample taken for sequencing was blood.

The CDR3 spells CSARGAGAGGYNEQFF. The CDR3 DNA sequence: TGCAGTGCTAGAGGGGCAGGGGCGGGGGGATACAATGAGCAGTTCTTC. The chain couples TRBV20-1 to TRBJ2-1, with TRBD2 identical over 8 bases. The CDR3 totals 16 residues. The V segment lost 1 base and the J segment 4 bases; nucleotides outside the gene matches: 9. Per germline, CDR1 DFQATT and CDR2 SNEGSKA (reference sequence).